In this sample, the clone carrying this TCR beta chain turned up once. In the original processing: It was from reference gene primer amplification that nucleated cell counts were estimated. Here immunoSEQ multiplex PCR was the method, and the copy in TCRdb shows in-frame clones only, minus some. V and J calls and clone size are copied from that table; D and trimming were computed from the DNA. Of roughly 100,000 clones in the sample, around 73% are singletons; the top ten hold approximately 9.6%. Germline assignment: CDR1 SGHRS and CDR2 YFSETQ. V lost 1 base, J lost 0 bases, and 10 bases lay in between. CDR3 size: 15 residues. This specimen belongs to a study of blood T cell repertoires in COVID-19. Across the study: Acute-phase and convalescent COVID-19 samples originated in the United States, Italy and Spain. T cells, B-cell-depleted T cells, or PBMCs provided the cDNA or gDNA that served as material.

J is TRBJ1-1 and V is TRBV5-1, with TRBD1 as a possible D gene (5 bases). Sequencing was performed on peripheral blood. The TCR sequence derives from a man aged 60 to 75 with active or convalescent COVID-19. CDR3 protein: CASSLFRGVNTEAFF. The CDR3 DNA sequence: TGCGCCAGCAGCTTGTTTAGGGGTGTGAACACTGAAGCTTTCTTT.